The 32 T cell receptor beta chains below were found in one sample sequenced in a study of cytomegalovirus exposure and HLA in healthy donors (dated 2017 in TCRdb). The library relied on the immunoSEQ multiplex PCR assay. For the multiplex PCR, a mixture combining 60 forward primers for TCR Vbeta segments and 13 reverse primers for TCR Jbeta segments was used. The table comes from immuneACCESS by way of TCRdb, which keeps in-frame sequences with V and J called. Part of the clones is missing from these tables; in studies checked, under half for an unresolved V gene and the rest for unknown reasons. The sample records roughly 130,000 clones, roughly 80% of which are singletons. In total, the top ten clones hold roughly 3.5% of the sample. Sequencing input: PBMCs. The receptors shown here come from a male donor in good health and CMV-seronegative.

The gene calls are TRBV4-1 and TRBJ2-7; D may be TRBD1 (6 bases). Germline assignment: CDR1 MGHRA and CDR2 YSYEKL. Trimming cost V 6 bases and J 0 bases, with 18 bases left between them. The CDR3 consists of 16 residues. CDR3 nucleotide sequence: TGCGCCAGCAGGCGGGTGGGGGCGGCGAGCTCCTACGAGCAGTACTTC. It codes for CASRRVGAASSYEQYF.

The CDR3 spells CASSEGLSELIGELFF. The CDR3 DNA is TGCGCCAGCAGCGAGGGACTCTCCGAGTTGATCGGGGAGCTGTTTTTT. The chain is built from TRBV5-1 and TRBJ2-2; possible D gene TRBD2, 6 bases. Germline V CDR1 and CDR2: SGHRS, YFSETQ. V gave up 4 bases and J gave up 7 bases, with 20 bases separating them. CDR3 length equals 16 residues.

The CDR3 loop is CASSPGQALSGANVLTF. Written as DNA, the CDR3 is TGTGCCAGCAGCCCGGGACAGGCGCTCTCTGGGGCCAACGTCCTGACTTTC. V usage is TRBV5-4 and J usage is TRBJ2-6; 8 bases line up with TRBD1. Trimming took 4 bases from V and 0 from J; bases not matched to a gene: 6. The CDR3 sequence is 17 residues long. Germline-derived CDR1 and CDR2 are SGHNT and YYREEE (reference sequence). Complete variable domain (other parts from reference TRBV5-4 and TRBJ2-6): ETGVTQSPTHLIKTRGQQVTLRCSSQSGHNTVSWYQQALGQGPQFIFQYYREEENGRGNFPPRFSGLQFPNYSSELNVNALELDDSALYLCASSPGQALSGANVLTFGAGSRLTVL.

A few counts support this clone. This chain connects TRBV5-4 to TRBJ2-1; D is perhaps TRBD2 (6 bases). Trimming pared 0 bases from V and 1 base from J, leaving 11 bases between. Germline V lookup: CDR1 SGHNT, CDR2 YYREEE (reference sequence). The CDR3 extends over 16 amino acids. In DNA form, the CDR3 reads TGTGCCAGCAGCTTGGGGATAGCGGAGTCCTACAATGAGCAGTTCTTC. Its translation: CASSLGIAESYNEQFF. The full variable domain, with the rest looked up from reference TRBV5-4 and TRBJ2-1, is ETGVTQSPTHLIKTRGQQVTLRCSSQSGHNTVSWYQQALGQGPQFIFQYYREEENGRGNFPPRFSGLQFPNYSSELNVNALELDDSALYLCASSLGIAESYNEQFFGPGTRLTVL.

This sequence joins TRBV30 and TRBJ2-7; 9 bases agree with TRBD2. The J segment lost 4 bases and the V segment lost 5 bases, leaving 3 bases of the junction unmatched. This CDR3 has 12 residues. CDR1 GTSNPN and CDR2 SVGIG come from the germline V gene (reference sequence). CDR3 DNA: TGTGCCTGGGGGACTAGCTCTTACGAGCAGTACTTC. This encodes CAWGTSSYEQYF.

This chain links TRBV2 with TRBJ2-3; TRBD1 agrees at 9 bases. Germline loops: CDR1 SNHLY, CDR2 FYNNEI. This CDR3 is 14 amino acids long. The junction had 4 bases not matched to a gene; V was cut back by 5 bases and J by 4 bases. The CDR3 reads CASSLDRGPDTQYF. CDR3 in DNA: TGTGCCAGCAGTTTGGACAGGGGACCAGATACGCAGTATTTT.

CDR3 bases: TGTGCCAGCAGTGAAGTCGATCCCGAGGGTTTCTGTGGCTACACCTTC. Its protein product is CASSEVDPEGFCGYTF. The chain uses TRBV25-1 and TRBJ1-2; unclear D gene. The CDR3 spans 16 residues. The V end was cut by 2 bases, the J end by 7 bases, with 20 bases between. CDR1 is MGHDK, CDR2 SYGVNS, per germline.

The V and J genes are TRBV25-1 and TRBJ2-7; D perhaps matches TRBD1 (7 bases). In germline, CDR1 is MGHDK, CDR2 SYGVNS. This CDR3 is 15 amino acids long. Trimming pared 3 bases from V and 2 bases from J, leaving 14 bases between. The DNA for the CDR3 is TGTGCCAGCAGTGAGGAGGGACAGCGGGCCTACGAGCAGTACTTC. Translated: CASSEEGQRAYEQYF.

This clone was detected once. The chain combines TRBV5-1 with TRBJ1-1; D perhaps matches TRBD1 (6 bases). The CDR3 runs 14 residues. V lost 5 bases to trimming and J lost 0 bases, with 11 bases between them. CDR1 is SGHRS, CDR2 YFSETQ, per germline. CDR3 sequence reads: CASRKGGMNTEAFF. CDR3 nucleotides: TGCGCCAGCAGGAAGGGGGGGATGAACACTGAAGCTTTCTTT. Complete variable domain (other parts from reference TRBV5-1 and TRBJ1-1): KAGVTQTPRYLIKTRGQQVTLSCSPISGHRSVSWYQQTPGQGLQFLFEYFSETQRNKGNFPGRFSGRQFSNSRSEMNVSTLELGDSALYLCASRKGGMNTEAFFGQGTRLTVV.

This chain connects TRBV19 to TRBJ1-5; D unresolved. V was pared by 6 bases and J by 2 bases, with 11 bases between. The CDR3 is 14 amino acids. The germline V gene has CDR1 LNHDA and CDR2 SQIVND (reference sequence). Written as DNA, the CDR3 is TGTGCCAGTAGCGAAACGGTGGGCAATCAGCCCCAGCATTTT. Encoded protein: CASSETVGNQPQHF.

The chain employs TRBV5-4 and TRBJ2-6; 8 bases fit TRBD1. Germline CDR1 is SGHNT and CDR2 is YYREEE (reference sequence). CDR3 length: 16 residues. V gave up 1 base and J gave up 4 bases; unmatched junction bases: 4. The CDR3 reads CASSLQDRAGANVLTF. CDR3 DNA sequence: TGTGCCAGCAGCTTGCAGGACAGGGCCGGGGCCAACGTCCTGACTTTC.

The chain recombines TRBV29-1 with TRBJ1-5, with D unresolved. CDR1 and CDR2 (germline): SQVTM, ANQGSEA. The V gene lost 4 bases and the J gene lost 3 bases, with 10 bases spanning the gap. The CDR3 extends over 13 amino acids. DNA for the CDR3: TGCAGCGTTGCCAACGGGGACAATCAGCCCCAGCATTTT. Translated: CSVANGDNQPQHF. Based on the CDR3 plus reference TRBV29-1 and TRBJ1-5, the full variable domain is SAVISQKPSRDICQRGTSLTIQCQVDSQVTMMFWYRQQPGQSLTLIATANQGSEATYESGFVIDKFPISRPNLTFSTLTVSNMSPEDSSIYLCSVANGDNQPQHFGDGTRLSIL.

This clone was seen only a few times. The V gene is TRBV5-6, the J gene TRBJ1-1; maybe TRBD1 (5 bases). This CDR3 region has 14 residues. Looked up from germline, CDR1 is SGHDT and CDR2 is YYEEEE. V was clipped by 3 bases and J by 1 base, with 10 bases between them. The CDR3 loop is CASSSDTSNTEAFF. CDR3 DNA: TGTGCCAGCAGCTCGGACACCTCGAACACTGAAGCTTTCTTT.

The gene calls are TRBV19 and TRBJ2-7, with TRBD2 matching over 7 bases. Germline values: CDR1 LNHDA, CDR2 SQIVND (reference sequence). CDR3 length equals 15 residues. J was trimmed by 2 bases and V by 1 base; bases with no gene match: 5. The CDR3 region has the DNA TGTGCCAGTAGTATAGGAGGCGGGAGTCCCTACGAGCAGTACTTC. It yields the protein CASSIGGGSPYEQYF.

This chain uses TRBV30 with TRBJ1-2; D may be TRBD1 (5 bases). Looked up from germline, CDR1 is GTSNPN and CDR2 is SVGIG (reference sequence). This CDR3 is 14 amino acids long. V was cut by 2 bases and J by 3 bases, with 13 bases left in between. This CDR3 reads CAWSRQQGYYGYTF. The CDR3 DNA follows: TGTGCCTGGAGTCGACAGCAGGGTTACTATGGCTACACCTTC.

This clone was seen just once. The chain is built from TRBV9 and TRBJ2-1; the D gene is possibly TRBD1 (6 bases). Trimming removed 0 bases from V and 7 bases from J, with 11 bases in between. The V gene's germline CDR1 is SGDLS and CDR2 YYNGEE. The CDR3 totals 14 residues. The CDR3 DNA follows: TGTGCCAGCAGCGTAGACAGGGTCCAAAATGAGCAGTTCTTC. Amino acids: CASSVDRVQNEQFF.

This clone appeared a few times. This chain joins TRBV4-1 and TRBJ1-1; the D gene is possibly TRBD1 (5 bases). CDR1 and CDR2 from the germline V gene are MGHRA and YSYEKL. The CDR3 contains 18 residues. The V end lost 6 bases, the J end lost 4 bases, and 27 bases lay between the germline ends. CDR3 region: CASSRSQDGSRVLTEAFF. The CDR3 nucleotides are TGCGCCAGCAGTCGTTCTCAGGACGGATCCAGGGTCCTCACTGAAGCTTTCTTT.

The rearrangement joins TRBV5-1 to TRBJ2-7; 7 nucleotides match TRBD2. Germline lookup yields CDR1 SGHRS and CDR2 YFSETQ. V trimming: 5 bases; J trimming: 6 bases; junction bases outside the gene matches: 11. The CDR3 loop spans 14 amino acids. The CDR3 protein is CASSGVGGYGEQYF. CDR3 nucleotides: TGCGCCAGCAGTGGGGTGGGAGGGTATGGCGAGCAGTACTTC.

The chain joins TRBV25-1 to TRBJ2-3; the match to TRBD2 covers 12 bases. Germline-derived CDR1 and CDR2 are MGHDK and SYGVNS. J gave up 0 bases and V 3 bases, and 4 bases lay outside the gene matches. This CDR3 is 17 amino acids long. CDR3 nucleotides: TGTGCCAGCAGTGACCCTAGCGGGAGGGCCAGCACAGATACGCAGTATTTT. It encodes CASSDPSGRASTDTQYF.

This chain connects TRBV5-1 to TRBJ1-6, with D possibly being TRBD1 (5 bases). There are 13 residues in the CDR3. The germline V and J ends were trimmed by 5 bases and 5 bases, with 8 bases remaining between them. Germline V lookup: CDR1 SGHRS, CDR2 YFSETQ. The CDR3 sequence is CASREGDNSPLHF. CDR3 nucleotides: TGCGCCAGCAGGGAAGGGGATAATTCACCCCTCCACTTT.

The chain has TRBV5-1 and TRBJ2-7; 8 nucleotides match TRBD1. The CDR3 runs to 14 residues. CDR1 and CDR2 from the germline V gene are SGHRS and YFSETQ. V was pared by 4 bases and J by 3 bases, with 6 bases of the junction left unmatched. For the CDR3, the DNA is TGCGCCAGCAGCCGGGGTGACAGGGGCTACGAGCAGTACTTC. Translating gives CASSRGDRGYEQYF.

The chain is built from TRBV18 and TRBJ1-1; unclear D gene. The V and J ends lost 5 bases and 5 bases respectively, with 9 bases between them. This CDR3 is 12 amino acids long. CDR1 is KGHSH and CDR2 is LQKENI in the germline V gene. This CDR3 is CASSVSETEAFF. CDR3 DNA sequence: TGTGCCAGCTCAGTGTCAGAAACTGAAGCTTTCTTT.

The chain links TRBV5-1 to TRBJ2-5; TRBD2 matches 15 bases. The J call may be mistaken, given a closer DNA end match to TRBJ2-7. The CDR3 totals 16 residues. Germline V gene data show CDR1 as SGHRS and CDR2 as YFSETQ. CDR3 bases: TGCGCCAGCAGCTTAACCGGGACTAGCGGGGGGTACGAGCAGTACTTC. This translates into CASSLTGTSGGYEQYF.

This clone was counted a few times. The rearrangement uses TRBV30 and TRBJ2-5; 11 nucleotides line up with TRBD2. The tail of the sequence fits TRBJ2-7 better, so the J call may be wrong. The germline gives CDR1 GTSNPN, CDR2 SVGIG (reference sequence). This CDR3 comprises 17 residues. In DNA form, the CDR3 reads TGTGCCTGGAGTCCAGCGACTAGCGGGGCCGACTCCTACGAGCAGTACTTC. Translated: CAWSPATSGADSYEQYF.

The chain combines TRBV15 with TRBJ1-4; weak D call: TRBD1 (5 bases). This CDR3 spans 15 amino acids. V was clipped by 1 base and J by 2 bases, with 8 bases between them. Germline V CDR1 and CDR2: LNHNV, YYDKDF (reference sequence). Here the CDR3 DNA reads TGTGCCACCAGCAGAGTCGGGGGGACTAATGAAAAACTGTTTTTT. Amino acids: CATSRVGGTNEKLFF.

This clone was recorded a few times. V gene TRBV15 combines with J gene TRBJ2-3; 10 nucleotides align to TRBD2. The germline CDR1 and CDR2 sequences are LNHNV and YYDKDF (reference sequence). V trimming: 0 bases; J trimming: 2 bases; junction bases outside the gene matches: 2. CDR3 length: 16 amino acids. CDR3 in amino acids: CATSRELAGYTDTQYF. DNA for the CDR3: TGTGCCACCAGCAGAGAACTAGCGGGATACACAGATACGCAGTATTTT.

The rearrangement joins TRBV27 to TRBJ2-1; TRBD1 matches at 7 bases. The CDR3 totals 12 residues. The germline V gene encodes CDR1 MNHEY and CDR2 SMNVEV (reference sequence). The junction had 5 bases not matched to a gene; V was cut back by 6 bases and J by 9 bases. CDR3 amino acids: CASSGTVGEQFF. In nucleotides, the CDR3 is TGTGCCAGCAGCGGGACAGTGGGTGAGCAGTTCTTC.

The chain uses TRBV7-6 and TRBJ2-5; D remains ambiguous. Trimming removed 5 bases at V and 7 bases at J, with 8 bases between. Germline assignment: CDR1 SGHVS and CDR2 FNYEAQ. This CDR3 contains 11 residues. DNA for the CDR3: TGTGCCAGCAGCGACTCCGCGACCCAGTACTTC. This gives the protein CASSDSATQYF.

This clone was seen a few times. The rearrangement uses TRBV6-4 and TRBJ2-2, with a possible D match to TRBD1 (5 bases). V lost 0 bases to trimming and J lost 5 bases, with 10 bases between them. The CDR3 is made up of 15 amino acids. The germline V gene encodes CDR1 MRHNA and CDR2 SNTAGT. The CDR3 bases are TGTGCCAGCAGTGACTCCCCGACAGCAACCGGGGAGCTGTTTTTT. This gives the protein CASSDSPTATGELFF.

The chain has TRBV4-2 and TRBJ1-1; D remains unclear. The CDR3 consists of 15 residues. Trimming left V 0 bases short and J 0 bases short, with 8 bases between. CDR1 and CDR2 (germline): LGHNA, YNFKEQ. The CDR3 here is CASSQDGRVNTEAFF. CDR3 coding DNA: TGTGCCAGCAGCCAAGATGGGAGAGTGAACACTGAAGCTTTCTTT.

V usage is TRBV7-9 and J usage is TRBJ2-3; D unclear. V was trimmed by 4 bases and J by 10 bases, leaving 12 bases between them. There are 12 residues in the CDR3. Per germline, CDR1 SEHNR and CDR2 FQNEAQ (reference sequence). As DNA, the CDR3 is TGTGCCAGCAGCTCCTACCCTCACGCGCAGTATTTT. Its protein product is CASSSYPHAQYF.

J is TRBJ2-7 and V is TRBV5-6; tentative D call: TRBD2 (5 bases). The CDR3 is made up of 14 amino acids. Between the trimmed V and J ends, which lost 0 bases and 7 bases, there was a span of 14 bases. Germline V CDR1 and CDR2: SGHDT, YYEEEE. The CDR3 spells CASSLVVGSGEQYF. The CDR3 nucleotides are TGTGCCAGCAGCTTGGTCGTGGGGAGTGGGGAGCAGTACTTC.